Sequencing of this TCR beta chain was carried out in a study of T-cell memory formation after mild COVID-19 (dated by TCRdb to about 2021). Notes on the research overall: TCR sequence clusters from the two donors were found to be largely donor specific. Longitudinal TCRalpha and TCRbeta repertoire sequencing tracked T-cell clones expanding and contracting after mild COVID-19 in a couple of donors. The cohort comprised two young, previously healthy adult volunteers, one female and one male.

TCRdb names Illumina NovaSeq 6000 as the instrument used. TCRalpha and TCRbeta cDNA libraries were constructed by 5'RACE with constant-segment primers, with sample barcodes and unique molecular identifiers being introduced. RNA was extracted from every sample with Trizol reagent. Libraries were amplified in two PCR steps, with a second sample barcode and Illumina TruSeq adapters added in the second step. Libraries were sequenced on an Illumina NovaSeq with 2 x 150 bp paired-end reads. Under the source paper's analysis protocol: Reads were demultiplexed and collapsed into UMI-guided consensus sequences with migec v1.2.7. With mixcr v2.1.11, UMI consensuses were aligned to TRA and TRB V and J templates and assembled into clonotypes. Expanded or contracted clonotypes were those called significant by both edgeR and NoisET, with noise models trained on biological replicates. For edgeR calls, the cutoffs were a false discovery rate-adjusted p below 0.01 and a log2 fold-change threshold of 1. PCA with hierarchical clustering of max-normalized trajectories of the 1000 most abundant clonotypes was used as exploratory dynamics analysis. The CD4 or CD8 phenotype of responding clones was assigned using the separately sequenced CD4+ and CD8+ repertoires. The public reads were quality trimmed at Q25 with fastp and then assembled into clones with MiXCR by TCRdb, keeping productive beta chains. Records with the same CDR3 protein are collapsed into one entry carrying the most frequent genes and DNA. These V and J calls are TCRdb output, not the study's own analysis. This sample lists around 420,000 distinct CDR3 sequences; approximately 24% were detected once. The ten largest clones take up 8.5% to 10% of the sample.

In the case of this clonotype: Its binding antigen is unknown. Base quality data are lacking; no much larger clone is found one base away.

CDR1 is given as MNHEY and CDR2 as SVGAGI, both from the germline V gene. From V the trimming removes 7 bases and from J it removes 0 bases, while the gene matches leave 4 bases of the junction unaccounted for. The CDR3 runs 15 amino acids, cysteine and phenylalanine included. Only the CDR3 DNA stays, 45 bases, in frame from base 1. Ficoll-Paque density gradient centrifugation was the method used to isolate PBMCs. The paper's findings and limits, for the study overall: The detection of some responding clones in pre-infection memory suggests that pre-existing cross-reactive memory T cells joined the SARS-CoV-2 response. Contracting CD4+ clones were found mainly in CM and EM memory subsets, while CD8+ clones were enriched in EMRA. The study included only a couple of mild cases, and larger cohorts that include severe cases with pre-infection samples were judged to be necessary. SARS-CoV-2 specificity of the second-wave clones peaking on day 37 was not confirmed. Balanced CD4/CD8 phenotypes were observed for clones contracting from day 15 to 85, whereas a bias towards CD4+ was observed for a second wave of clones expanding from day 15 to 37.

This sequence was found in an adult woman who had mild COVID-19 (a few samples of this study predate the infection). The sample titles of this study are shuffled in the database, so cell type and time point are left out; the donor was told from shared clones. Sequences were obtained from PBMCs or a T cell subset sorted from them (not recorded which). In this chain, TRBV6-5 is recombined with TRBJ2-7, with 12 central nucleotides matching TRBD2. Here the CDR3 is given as CASTMTSGSSYEQYF. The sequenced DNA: TGTGCCAGCACCATGACTAGCGGGAGCTCCTACGAGCAGTACTTC.